Each of the 8 T cell receptor beta chains below was sequenced from the same sample in a study of response to subunit inactivated influenza vaccine (dated by TCRdb to 2017 to 2018). Libraries were constructed by RT-PCR. The sample was run on an Illumina HiSeq 2500. Through fastp at Q25 and MiXCR, TCRdb rebuilt clones from the public reads, retaining in-frame beta chains. Each record represents a unique CDR3 protein, reported with the most common genes and DNA among its rows. Present in this sample are 150,000 to 200,000 distinct CDR3 sequences, 9.5% to 15% of which were seen just once. Of the sample, less than 30% is held by the ten largest clones. The same data also went into a second study, on T cells expressing NK-cell markers. Per the second study: TCR beta cDNA libraries were prepared using 5'RACE template switching, which introduced a universal primer site and unique molecular identifiers.

The sample in question was CD8+ T cells sorted from PBMCs, obtained 11 to 12 days after vaccination. The receptors shown here come from a man aged 45-65 years who received an inactivated influenza vaccine. Donor details come from another sample of the same person, matched by shared clones.

The chain employs TRBV28 and TRBJ2-7; 8 nucleotides align to TRBD1. Germline values: CDR1 MDHEN, CDR2 SYDVKM. The CDR3 covers 15 residues. The trim removed 7 bases at V and 1 base at J, leaving 9 bases unmatched. The CDR3 coding sequence is TGTGCCAGCACCGACGGACAGGGTATTTCCTACGAGCAGTACTTC. Protein product: CASTDGQGISYEQYF. Looking up the rest from reference TRBV28 and TRBJ2-7 gives the full variable domain: DVKVTQSSRYLVKRTGEKVFLECVQDMDHENMFWYRQDPGLGLRLIYFSYDVKMKEKGDIPEGYSVSREKKERFSLILESASTNQTSMYLCASTDGQGISYEQYFGPGTRLTVT.

The table lists this clonotype with a few counts. The gene calls are TRBV27 and TRBJ2-7; 12 bases fit TRBD1. Germline values: CDR1 MNHEY, CDR2 SMNVEV (reference sequence). This CDR3 spans 17 amino acids. Unmatched junction bases numbered 12, after V lost 5 bases and J lost 4 bases. Written as DNA, the CDR3 is TGTGCCAGCAGTCCAACTCCGGGACAGGGGGCAGGTTACGAGCAGTACTTC. This sequence encodes CASSPTPGQGAGYEQYF.

This clonotype was seen a handful of times. The chain's CDR3 is CASSTLAGGQKQYF. The CDR3 nucleotides read TGTGCCAGCAGCACATTAGCGGGAGGACAAAAGCAGTACTTC. This chain links TRBV7-9 with TRBJ2-7; 10 bases agree with TRBD2. The CDR3 consists of 14 residues. The V and J ends lost 5 bases and 8 bases, in that order; junction bases with no gene match: 9. Germline V gives CDR1 SEHNR, CDR2 FQNEAQ (reference sequence).

In this sample, this clonotype turned up many times. The chain recombines TRBV11-2 with TRBJ2-1, with a weak D call TRBD1 (6 bases). The CDR3 length is 14 residues. CDR1 SGHAT and CDR2 FQNNGV come from the germline V gene. V was pared by 5 bases and J by 5 bases, with 13 bases between. The CDR3 loop reads CASSLPRTDNEQFF. Here the CDR3 DNA reads TGTGCCAGCAGCCTACCGCGGACAGACAATGAGCAGTTCTTC.

The gene calls are TRBV19 and TRBJ1-1; 9 bases are shared with TRBD1. Unmatched junction bases numbered 5, after V lost 10 bases and J lost 5 bases. CDR1 and CDR2 (germline): LNHDA, SQIVND (reference sequence). The CDR3 sequence is 12 residues long. The CDR3 loop is CATRTGETEAFF. The DNA for the CDR3 is TGTGCCACACGGACAGGGGAGACTGAAGCTTTCTTT.

Comments on this clonotype: The DNA is left out, because the CDR3 cannot be placed on it with certainty; the CDR3 is given as TCRdb lists it. V gene TRBV7-9 combines with J gene TRBJ1-5; TRBD1, the table's D call, was not compared with the DNA. Germline CDR1 reads SEHNR; CDR2 reads FQNEAQ (reference sequence). Termini included, the CDR3 measures 15 amino acids. CDR3 residues: CASSLSGAGNLCQHF.

This clonotype was counted ten times or more. The chain combines TRBV7-9 with TRBJ1-3; 9 bases agree with TRBD1. The germline gives CDR1 SEHNR, CDR2 FQNEAQ (reference sequence). This CDR3 has 16 residues. J was trimmed by 3 bases and V by 5 bases; bases with no gene match: 8. The CDR3 coding sequence is TGTGCCAGCAGCGACCCGGGACAGGGCCATGGAAACACCATATATTTT. Translated, it gives CASSDPGQGHGNTIYF.

This chain uses TRBV20-1 with TRBJ2-3; D may correspond to TRBD1 or TRBD2 (5 bases each). CDR1 and CDR2 (germline): DFQATT, SNEGSKA (reference sequence). Trimming removed 3 bases at V and 0 bases at J, with 13 bases between. This CDR3 comprises 15 residues. The DNA for the CDR3 is TGCAGTGCTAGCCCCGACAGACTAAGCACAGATACGCAGTATTTT. Encoded protein: CSASPDRLSTDTQYF.